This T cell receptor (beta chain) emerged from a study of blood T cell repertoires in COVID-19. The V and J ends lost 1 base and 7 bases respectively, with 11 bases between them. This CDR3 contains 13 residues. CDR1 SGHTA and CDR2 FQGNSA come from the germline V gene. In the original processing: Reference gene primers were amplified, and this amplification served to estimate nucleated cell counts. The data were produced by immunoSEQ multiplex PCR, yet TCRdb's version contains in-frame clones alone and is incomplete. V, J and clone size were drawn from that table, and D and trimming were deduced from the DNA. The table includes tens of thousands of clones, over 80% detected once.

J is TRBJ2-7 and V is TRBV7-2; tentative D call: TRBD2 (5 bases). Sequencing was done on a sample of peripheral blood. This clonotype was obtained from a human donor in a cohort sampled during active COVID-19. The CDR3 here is CASSLGAGIEQYF. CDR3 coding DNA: TGTGCCAGCAGCTTAGGGGCGGGTATAGAGCAGTACTTC.